This passage covers 32 T cell receptor beta chains from one sample sequenced in a study of T cells after somatic rescue of genetic block. Profiled with immunoSEQ multiplex PCR; TCRdb holds only in-frame clones, not every one. The profile covers tens of thousands of clones, with 85% to 90% appearing a single time and about 1.5% taken by the ten largest. Sequences were obtained from peripheral blood mononuclear cells (PBMCs). The receptors were sampled from a young woman.

The chain couples TRBV5-6 to TRBJ2-7; 13 nucleotides agree with TRBD2. V shed 2 bases, J shed 5 bases, and the junction held 4 bases outside the gene matches. CDR3 length: 15 residues. From germline, CDR1 is SGHDT and CDR2 YYEEEE. This CDR3 is CASSFGLAGANEQYF. The CDR3 bases are TGTGCCAGCAGCTTTGGACTAGCGGGAGCAAACGAGCAGTACTTC.

The chain carries TRBV14 and TRBJ2-5; D is uncertain. Trimming stripped 1 base from V and 3 bases from J, with 3 bases between. This CDR3 contains 12 residues. Per the germline V gene, CDR1 is SGHDN and CDR2 is FVKESK. CDR3 nucleotide sequence: TGTGCCAGCAGCCAAGCAGAAGAGACCCAGTACTTC. Encoded protein: CASSQAEETQYF.

V usage is TRBV9 and J usage is TRBJ2-1; a possible D gene is TRBD2 (5 bases). Trimming left V 0 bases short and J 5 bases short, with 27 bases between. This CDR3 is 20 amino acids long. In germline, CDR1 is SGDLS, CDR2 YYNGEE. The CDR3 nucleotides are TGTGCCAGCAGCGTAGACCCAATCCCGATACTAGAACGAGGGCACAATGAGCAGTTCTTC. It encodes CASSVDPIPILERGHNEQFF.

V is TRBV5-6 and J is TRBJ2-5; D unresolved. The V gene's germline CDR1 is SGHDT and CDR2 YYEEEE. This CDR3 is 13 amino acids long. The V end lost 4 bases, the J end lost 0 bases, and 7 bases lay between the germline ends. Here the CDR3 reads CASSPRDQETQYF. CDR3 nucleotide sequence: TGTGCCAGCAGCCCCCGGGACCAAGAGACCCAGTACTTC.

The chain couples TRBV14 to TRBJ2-7, with 7 bases that match TRBD1. The trim removed 2 bases at V and 5 bases at J, leaving 6 bases unmatched. This CDR3 comprises 14 residues. Germline V gene sequence: CDR1 SGHDN, CDR2 FVKESK. CDR3 region: CASSQQQGLDEQYF. The CDR3 nucleotides are TGTGCCAGCAGCCAACAACAGGGGCTCGACGAGCAGTACTTC.

CDR3 residues: CATSTGTVEEGQPQHF. The DNA for the CDR3 is TGTGCCACCAGCACCGGGACAGTTGAGGAGGGTCAGCCCCAGCATTTT. The chain links TRBV15 to TRBJ1-5, with 7 bases fitting TRBD1. CDR3 length: 16 residues. Per germline, CDR1 LNHNV and CDR2 YYDKDF (reference sequence). Unmatched junction bases numbered 12, after V lost 4 bases and J lost 6 bases.

The CDR3 reads CASGQVSGTEAFF. CDR3 DNA: TGCGCCAGCGGACAGGTATCGGGCACTGAAGCTTTCTTT. The J gene is TRBJ1-1, the V gene TRBV5-1, with 7 bases identical to TRBD1. CDR1 is SGHRS and CDR2 is YFSETQ in the germline V gene. J gave up 4 bases and V 7 bases, and 7 bases lay outside the gene matches. CDR3 size: 13 residues.

This clone has only a few counts. CDR3 region: CASRQSTDTQYF. The CDR3 DNA reads TGTGCCAGTCGGCAGAGCACAGATACGCAGTATTTT. V is TRBV19 and J is TRBJ2-3; D is undetermined. With 8 bases removed from V and 0 bases from J, the gap between germline ends came to 6 bases. CDR1 is LNHDA, CDR2 SQIVND, per germline (reference sequence). This CDR3 contains 12 residues.

Here the CDR3 reads CASSLKDTQYF. The CDR3 DNA reads as TGTGCCAGCAGCTTAAAAGATACGCAGTATTTT. The gene calls are TRBV7-2 and TRBJ2-3; no clear D. Trimming removed 2 bases at V and 5 bases at J, with 2 bases between. CDR3 length: 11 residues. Germline CDR1 and CDR2: SGHTA and FQGNSA.

The CDR3 loop is CASSPRQGAKNTEAFF. The CDR3 bases are TGTGCCAGCAGCCCGAGACAGGGGGCTAAGAACACTGAAGCTTTCTTT. The chain links TRBV5-8 to TRBJ1-1; 10 bases are shared with TRBD1. Germline CDR1 is SGHTS and CDR2 is YDEGEE. V dropped 4 bases and J dropped 1; count of bases not matched to a gene: 7. The length of the CDR3 is 16 residues.

This clone was counted a single time. The chain couples TRBV28 to TRBJ1-2; weak D call: TRBD1 (5 bases). Looked up from germline, CDR1 is MDHEN and CDR2 is SYDVKM. V dropped 4 bases and J dropped 5 bases, with 17 bases sitting between them. This CDR3 spans 15 amino acids. The CDR3 DNA sequence: TGTGCCAGCAGTTCCACAAAGTCCACAGGATATGGCTACACCTTC. Translation: CASSSTKSTGYGYTF.

The chain carries TRBV5-4 and TRBJ2-3, with D uncertain. This CDR3 is 15 amino acids long. CDR1 and CDR2 from the germline V gene are SGHNT and YYREEE (reference sequence). Between the trimmed V and J ends, which lost 1 base and 0 bases, there was a span of 9 bases. This CDR3 reads CASSLRASSTDTQYF. CDR3 nucleotide sequence: TGTGCCAGCAGCTTGCGGGCGTCTAGCACAGATACGCAGTATTTT.

J is TRBJ2-5 and V is TRBV6-6; D not resolved. The CDR3 is made up of 12 amino acids. CDR1 MNHNY and CDR2 SVGAGI come from the germline V gene (reference sequence). Trimming shortened V by 2 bases and J by 5 bases, and 6 bases separated the two germline ends. In nucleotides, the CDR3 is TGTGCCAGCAGTTACGGCGCCGAGACCCAGTACTTC. This translates into CASSYGAETQYF.

The chain carries TRBV29-1 and TRBJ2-5, with TRBD1 as a possible D gene (6 bases). The CDR3 covers 13 residues. Per germline, CDR1 SQVTM and CDR2 ANQGSEA. V lost 7 bases, J lost 5 bases, and 17 bases lay in between. DNA of the CDR3: TGCAGCGCCCCGGACAGCCGGCGGGAGACCCAGTACTTC. Its translation: CSAPDSRRETQYF.

This rearrangement joins TRBV27 to TRBJ2-1; 10 bases agree with TRBD1. The CDR3 has 12 amino acids. CDR1 and CDR2 (germline): MNHEY, SMNVEV (reference sequence). V shed 2 bases and J 15 bases; nucleotides not matched to a gene: 4. The chain's CDR3 is CASSLGTGERFF. DNA for the CDR3: TGTGCCAGCAGTTTAGGGACAGGGGAAAGGTTCTTC.

The genes are TRBV30 and TRBJ1-1; D possibly corresponds to TRBD1 (5 bases). With 3 bases removed from V and 3 bases from J, the gap between germline ends came to 17 bases. The CDR3 has 15 amino acids. Germline CDR1 reads GTSNPN; CDR2 reads SVGIG (reference sequence). In DNA form, the CDR3 reads TGTGCCTGGAGGGAACGGACACCCGGGTACACTGAAGCTTTCTTT. Amino acids: CAWRERTPGYTEAFF.

J is TRBJ2-1 and V is TRBV10-3, with 7 bases lining up with TRBD1. The CDR3 is 16 residues long. Germline CDR1 and CDR2: ENHRY and SYGVKD. V was pared by 3 bases and J by 2 bases, with 7 bases of the junction left unmatched. CDR3 bases: TGTGCCATCAGTGAAGACAGGGAATTTACCTACAATGAGCAGTTCTTC. Its translation is CAISEDREFTYNEQFF.

The CDR3 loop is CASIRSGNEQFF. The CDR3 DNA is TGTGCCAGCATTCGTAGCGGCAATGAGCAGTTCTTC. The chain recombines TRBV6-1 with TRBJ2-1, with D maybe TRBD2 (6 bases). Germline V gene lookup returns CDR1 MNHNS and CDR2 SASEGT. V lost 7 bases and J lost 6, with 10 bases in between. This CDR3 comprises 12 residues.

The chain uses TRBV19 and TRBJ2-7; 10 nucleotides line up with TRBD2. Germline-derived CDR1 and CDR2 are LNHDA and SQIVND (reference sequence). The CDR3 loop spans 14 amino acids. J was trimmed by 3 bases and V by 6 bases; bases with no gene match: 5. The CDR3 sequence: CASSAGTSVYEQYF. For the CDR3, the DNA is TGTGCCAGTAGCGCCGGGACTAGCGTCTACGAGCAGTACTTC. Combining the CDR3 with reference TRBV19 and TRBJ2-7 gives the whole variable domain DGGITQSPKYLFRKEGQNVTLSCEQNLNHDAMYWYRQDPGQGLRLIYYSQIVNDFQKGDIAEGYSVSREKKESFPLTVTSAQKNPTAFYLCASSAGTSVYEQYFGPGTRLTVT.

The chain links TRBV28 to TRBJ1-2, with D unclear. V lost 7 bases and J lost 0, with 24 bases in between. The CDR3 covers 18 residues. The V gene's germline CDR1 is MDHEN and CDR2 SYDVKM. For the CDR3, the DNA is TGTGCCAGCATCCCCCGGCTGGGCGGCCAGTTAGCTAACTATGGCTACACCTTC. It specifies CASIPRLGGQLANYGYTF.

This chain uses TRBV27 with TRBJ1-6; D may be TRBD1 (5 bases). The V end was cut by 6 bases, the J end by 11 bases, with 17 bases between. The CDR3 runs to 14 residues. Germline V lookup: CDR1 MNHEY, CDR2 SMNVEV (reference sequence). CDR3 residues: CASSLYMGVAPLHF. CDR3 nucleotide sequence: TGTGCCAGCAGCCTGTATATGGGGGTTGCACCCCTCCACTTT.

The chain has TRBV7-8 and TRBJ2-7; D is ambiguous. V was trimmed by 5 bases and J by 3 bases, leaving 11 bases between them. CDR1 SGHVS and CDR2 FQNEAQ come from the germline V gene. This CDR3 has 13 residues. The CDR3, as DNA: TGTGCCAGCAGCCGAGTTTATCTCTACGAGCAGTACTTC. This sequence encodes CASSRVYLYEQYF.

This rearrangement joins TRBV5-4 to TRBJ2-2, with D unclear. The CDR3 spans 15 residues. The germline V gene encodes CDR1 SGHNT and CDR2 YYREEE (reference sequence). The V gene lost 0 bases and the J gene lost 3 bases, with 9 bases spanning the gap. The CDR3 DNA is TGTGCCAGCAGCTTGGGCGACACCCACACCGGGGAGCTGTTTTTT. Amino acids: CASSLGDTHTGELFF.

In regard to this clone: The junction departs from germline at one end; a sequencing error may be responsible. The rearrangement joins TRBV7-7 to TRBJ2-2; 13 nucleotides agree with TRBD2. This CDR3 is 17 amino acids long. CDR1 and CDR2 from the germline V gene are SSHAT and FNYEAQ (reference sequence). CDR3 loop: CASSSGTSGANTGELFF. CDR3 nucleotide sequence: TGTGCTAGCAGCTCTGGGACTAGCGGGGCTAACACCGGGGAGCTGTTTTTT.

The chain recombines TRBV5-8 with TRBJ1-5; D uncertain. V was clipped by 4 bases and J by 4 bases, with 15 bases between them. This CDR3 comprises 15 residues. Germline V gives CDR1 SGHTS, CDR2 YDEGEE. DNA of the CDR3: TGTGCCAGCAGCCTGCTTACCAGATTGAATCAGCCCCAGCATTTT. Its protein product is CASSLLTRLNQPQHF.

The gene calls are TRBV5-6 and TRBJ2-7; 9 nucleotides match TRBD1. Germline V gene sequence: CDR1 SGHDT, CDR2 YYEEEE. This CDR3 has 15 amino acids. V dropped 4 bases and J dropped 2; count of bases not matched to a gene: 7. CDR3 region: CASSPLRDRAYEQYF. The CDR3 DNA reads as TGTGCCAGCAGCCCCCTCCGGGACAGGGCCTACGAGCAGTACTTC.

V and J are TRBV5-6 and TRBJ2-2; D is uncertain. V shed 4 bases and J shed 7 bases, with 14 bases lying between them. Germline CDR1 and CDR2: SGHDT and YYEEEE. This CDR3 has 14 residues. CDR3 loop: CASSPPLGVGELFF. CDR3 nucleotide sequence: TGTGCCAGCAGCCCCCCCCTAGGAGTCGGGGAGCTGTTTTTT.

This chain joins TRBV7-2 and TRBJ2-2; D unresolved. CDR1 SGHTA and CDR2 FQGNSA come from the germline V gene. Deletions cut 4 bases from V and 7 bases from J, with 10 bases between. The CDR3 is 13 residues long. This CDR3 reads CASSSDFGGELFF. The CDR3 DNA follows: TGTGCCAGCAGCTCAGACTTTGGCGGGGAGCTGTTTTTT.

The chain has TRBV28 and TRBJ1-1; perhaps TRBD1 as D (6 bases). The CDR3 has 14 amino acids. The germline V gene encodes CDR1 MDHEN and CDR2 SYDVKM. V lost 5 bases, J lost 4 bases, and 14 bases lay in between. The chain's CDR3 is CASSVRGQGTEAFF. The CDR3 DNA follows: TGTGCCAGCAGTGTCAGGGGCCAGGGCACTGAAGCTTTCTTT.

The chain joins TRBV5-1 to TRBJ2-3; D remains ambiguous. Germline loops: CDR1 SGHRS, CDR2 YFSETQ. The CDR3 extends over 14 amino acids. Trimming left V 5 bases short and J 6 bases short, with 16 bases between. As DNA, the CDR3 is TGCGCCAGCAGTCGGGCCGATGGGTGGGATACGCAGTATTTT. Residues: CASSRADGWDTQYF.

V and J are TRBV10-3 and TRBJ1-2; D unclear. The germline gives CDR1 ENHRY, CDR2 SYGVKD. Between the trimmed V and J ends, which lost 6 bases and 0 bases, there was a span of 17 bases. The CDR3 sequence is 16 residues long. The CDR3 sequence is CAIRRRVAGSNYGYTF. For the CDR3, the DNA is TGTGCCATCAGGAGGCGAGTGGCTGGGTCTAACTATGGCTACACCTTC.

The chain carries TRBV7-9 and TRBJ1-2, with D hard to call. V lost 5 bases, J lost 5 bases, and 12 bases lay in between. Germline V lookup: CDR1 SEHNR, CDR2 FQNEAQ (reference sequence). The CDR3 runs to 13 residues. The chain's CDR3 is CASSLEVGYGYTF. The CDR3 nucleotides are TGTGCCAGCAGCCTGGAGGTGGGGTATGGCTACACCTTC.